Listed here is a single T cell receptor (beta chain). Its antigen is still unknown. The input lacks base qualities; no much larger clone sits a single base away. The trial excluded patients who had a history of autoimmune disease or who were on systemic immunosuppression. Peripheral blood for TCR sequencing was collected from all dose cohorts at baseline, on cycle 4 day 1, and on cycle 7 day 1. The samples were drawn from a first-in-human, open-label, multicenter phase I dose-escalation trial of ivuxolimab. The trial enrolled adults with locally advanced or metastatic head and neck squamous cell, hepatocellular, melanoma or renal cell carcinoma. Before TCR sequencing, CD4+ and CD8+ T cells were separately sorted from peripheral blood. Including the terminal cysteine and phenylalanine, the CDR3 comprises 17 residues. Only CDR3 DNA remains: 51 bases, in frame from the first base. The germline V gene specifies MGHDK as CDR1 and SYGVNS as CDR2. V and J are truncated by 4 bases and 5 bases respectively, leaving an intervening sequence of 23 bases.

The data are from a study of OX40 agonist ivuxolimab in advanced cancers. Study-wide context: Ivuxolimab was an agonistic, fully human IgG2 monoclonal antibody directed against OX40 (CD134), a costimulatory receptor. Intravenous ivuxolimab was administered to patients every 2 weeks at six dose levels: 0.01, 0.1, 0.3, 1.5, 3 and 10 mg/kg. Of the approximately 50 dose-escalation patients, hepatocellular carcinoma was present in 19, melanoma in approximately 15, renal cell carcinoma in 9 and head and neck cancer in 9. In the dose-escalation cohort, more than 75% of patients were male, and the mean age was approximately 60 years, with a range of roughly 23 to 85. Patients were allowed to have had prior anti-PD-1, anti-PD-L1 or anti-CTLA-4 therapy, and about 40% of the dose-escalation patients had been treated with checkpoint inhibitors. Partial responses occurred in three dose-escalation patients: two with cutaneous melanoma and one with hepatocellular carcinoma. The purpose of peripheral TCRbeta sequencing was to test whether ivuxolimab changed TCR sequence diversity and led to clonal T-cell expansion. The monotherapy dose-escalation portion (N of about 47 patients) of the phase I ivuxolimab trial is reported in the paper. What the research found in general, with its limitations: Which antigens the clonally expanded peripheral T cells were specific for was not determined. Partial responders in the 0.1-3.0 mg/kg groups had among the lowest normalized peripheral clonal expansion, especially among CD8+ T cells. After ivuxolimab, more expanded clones were found on average in CD8+ T cells than in CD4+ T cells. Clonal expansion of both CD4+ and CD8+ blood T cells was observed from baseline to week 6 at doses 0.1 to 3.0 mg/kg. Low levels of normalized T-cell clonal expansion were also seen in some patients who did not respond.

For sequencing of the TCRbeta CDR3 region, genomic DNA was extracted from the sorted cells. The immunoSEQ Assay was used to sequence the TCRbeta CDR3 regions. TCRdb re-hosts the immuneACCESS table, in-frame sequences only. Its copies lack some clones; in the studies checked, an unresolved V gene accounts for under half of them, and the cause for the rest is not known. Here the sample has about 82,000 clones; roughly 83% occur a single time. The ten top clones hold more than 0.7% of the sample. The specimen was CD4+ or CD8+ T cells sorted from blood, collected in a trial of the OX40 agonist ivuxolimab. The TCR comes from an adult with an advanced solid tumor such as melanoma, head and neck, liver or kidney cancer. The V gene is TRBV25-1 and the J gene is TRBJ1-2; TRBD1 might be the D gene, on 6 matching bases. The base sequence is TGTGCCAGCAGTGCCATTGACAGGACGACCTCCCCGTATGGCTACACCTTC. Its coded protein is CASSAIDRTTSPYGYTF.